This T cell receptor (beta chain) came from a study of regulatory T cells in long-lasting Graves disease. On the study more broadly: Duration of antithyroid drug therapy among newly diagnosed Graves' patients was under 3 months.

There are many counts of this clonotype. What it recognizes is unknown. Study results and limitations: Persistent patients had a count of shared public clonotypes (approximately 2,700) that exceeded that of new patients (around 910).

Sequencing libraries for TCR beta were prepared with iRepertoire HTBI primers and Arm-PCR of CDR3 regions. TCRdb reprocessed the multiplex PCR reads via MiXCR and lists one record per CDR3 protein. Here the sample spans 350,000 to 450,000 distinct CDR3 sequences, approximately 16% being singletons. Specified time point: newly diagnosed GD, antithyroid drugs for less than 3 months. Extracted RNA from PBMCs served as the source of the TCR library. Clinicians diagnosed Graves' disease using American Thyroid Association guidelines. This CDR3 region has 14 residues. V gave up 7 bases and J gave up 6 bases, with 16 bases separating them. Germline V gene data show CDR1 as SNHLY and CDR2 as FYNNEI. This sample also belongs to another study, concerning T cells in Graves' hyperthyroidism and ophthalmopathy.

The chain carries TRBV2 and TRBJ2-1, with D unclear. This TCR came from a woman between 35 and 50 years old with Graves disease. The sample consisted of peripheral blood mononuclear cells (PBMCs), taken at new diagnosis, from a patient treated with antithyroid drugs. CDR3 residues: CASTQTQSSNEQFF. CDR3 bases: TGTGCCAGCACACAAACCCAATCAAGCAATGAGCAGTTCTTC.